This TCR beta chain stems from a study of cytomegalovirus exposure and HLA in healthy donors. Both 60 Vbeta primers and 13 Jbeta primers went into the PCR. Some clones are missing from TCRdb's copy, which holds only in-frame ones; the method was immunoSEQ multiplex PCR. This sample's clone table lists roughly 100,000 clones. The CDR3 runs to 15 residues. This TCR derives from a man aged 40-50 years in good health and CMV-seronegative. The sequenced material came from PBMCs. The chain carries TRBV21-1 and TRBJ2-1; whether TRBD2, the table's D call, matches the DNA was not checked. TRBV21-1 is a known pseudogene. CDR3 loop: CASSKASGPYNEQFF. The CDR3 DNA sequence: TGTGCCAGCAGCAAGGCTAGCGGCCCCTACAATGAGCAGTTCTTC.